The 11 T cell receptor beta chains given below trace back to one sample, sequenced in a study of blood T cell repertoires in COVID-19. Repertoires were generated with immunoSEQ multiplex PCR, while TCRdb's copy carries only in-frame clones and drops some. In the table there are some 400,000 clones, more than 85% of which are singletons. Sequenced: peripheral blood. Receptors were obtained from a human donor in a cohort sampled during active COVID-19.

In the case of this clone: Other DNA sequences of this sample code for an identical CDR3. This chain uses TRBV19 with TRBJ2-7; 8 bases are shared with TRBD2. The CDR3 loop spans 15 amino acids. Germline V CDR1 and CDR2: LNHDA, SQIVND (reference sequence). J gave up 3 bases and V 5 bases, and 9 bases lay outside the gene matches. CDR3 in amino acids: CASSPSGGGSYEQYF. In DNA, the CDR3 is TGTGCCAGTAGTCCGTCCGGGGGGGGGAGCTACGAGCAGTACTTC.

This clone was seen more than once but under ten times. This chain uses TRBV5-4 with TRBJ1-6; 9 nucleotides match TRBD1. After removal of 3 bases from V and 16 bases from J, the junction contained 8 bases not matched to a gene. This CDR3 has 13 amino acids. Germline V CDR1 and CDR2: SGHNT, YYREEE (reference sequence). DNA for the CDR3: TGTGCCAGCAGCTCGGGACAGGGCCAACCGCTCCACTTT. Translation: CASSSGQGQPLHF.

The chain has TRBV7-9 and TRBJ2-7, with TRBD1 as a possible D gene (6 bases). CDR3 length equals 11 residues. Germline-derived CDR1 and CDR2 are SEHNR and FQNEAQ (reference sequence). V was shortened by 6 bases and J by 6 bases, with 9 bases between the two germline ends. The CDR3 reads CASRGQLEQYF. The CDR3, as DNA: TGTGCCAGCAGAGGACAGCTCGAGCAGTACTTC.

This chain joins TRBV6-5 and TRBJ1-5; D possibly corresponds to TRBD1 (5 bases). Per the germline V gene, CDR1 is MNHEY and CDR2 is SVGAGI. There are 14 residues in the CDR3. V was cut by 7 bases and J by 0 bases, with 10 bases left in between. CDR3 region: CASNGGISNQPQHF. DNA of the CDR3: TGTGCCAGCAACGGGGGAATTAGCAATCAGCCCCAGCATTTT.

The V and J genes are TRBV28 and TRBJ1-1; 7 positions agree with TRBD1. This CDR3 comprises 15 residues. Trimming at V came to 7 bases and at J to 1 base, leaving 9 bases not matched to a gene. The germline V gene encodes CDR1 MDHEN and CDR2 SYDVKM. CDR3 sequence reads: CASNWGRTGNTEAFF. The DNA of the CDR3 is TGTGCCAGCAATTGGGGCCGGACAGGGAACACTGAAGCTTTCTTT. The variable domain in full, completed from reference TRBV28 and TRBJ1-1, reads DVKVTQSSRYLVKRTGEKVFLECVQDMDHENMFWYRQDPGLGLRLIYFSYDVKMKEKGDIPEGYSVSREKKERFSLILESASTNQTSMYLCASNWGRTGNTEAFFGQGTRLTVV.

This chain uses TRBV7-2 with TRBJ1-2; a possible D gene is TRBD1 (6 bases). The CDR3 has 16 residues. V was shortened by 2 bases and J by 0 bases, with 13 bases between the two germline ends. Germline CDR1 reads SGHTA; CDR2 reads FQGNSA. The DNA for the CDR3 is TGTGCCAGCAGCTTACAAGGACAGAACTCTAACTATGGCTACACCTTC. As protein: CASSLQGQNSNYGYTF. The full variable domain, in which reference TRBV7-2 and TRBJ1-2 provide the parts outside the CDR3, is GAGVSQSPSNKVTEKGKDVELRCDPISGHTALYWYRQSLGQGLEFLIYFQGNSAPDKSGLPSDRFSAERTGGSVSTLTIQRTQQEDSAVYLCASSLQGQNSNYGYTFGSGTRLTVV.

The chain carries TRBV2 and TRBJ1-2; 10 nucleotides align to TRBD1. Germline CDR1 and CDR2: SNHLY and FYNNEI. This CDR3 spans 14 amino acids. The V and J ends lost 3 bases and 5 bases, in that order; junction bases with no gene match: 3. The DNA for the CDR3 is TGTGCCAGCAGTGAGGACAGGGGGGGATATGGCTACACCTTC. As protein: CASSEDRGGYGYTF.

The chain joins TRBV28 to TRBJ2-3; the D gene is possibly TRBD1 (6 bases). This CDR3 has 15 amino acids. Trimming took 9 bases from V and 0 from J, leaving 16 bases between them. The germline V gene has CDR1 MDHEN and CDR2 SYDVKM. CDR3 DNA: TGTGCCAGGCCGCCTCGAGGGGGTAGCACAGATACGCAGTATTTT. It is translated as CARPPRGGSTDTQYF.

This clone was detected only a few times. The V and J genes are TRBV5-1 and TRBJ1-5; 7 nucleotides agree with TRBD1. The CDR3 covers 15 residues. With V trimmed by 0 bases and J by 7 bases, 7 bases remained unmatched. Germline loops: CDR1 SGHRS, CDR2 YFSETQ. The DNA of the CDR3 is TGCGCCAGCAGCTTGGACCCAGGGGGTAACCAGCCCCAGCATTTT. The encoded protein is CASSLDPGGNQPQHF.

The CDR3 nucleotides are TGTGCCAGCAGTTTAGCAGGGGCAGACTATGGCTACACCTTC. Amino acids: CASSLAGADYGYTF. This chain connects TRBV28 to TRBJ1-2; perhaps TRBD1 as D (6 bases). The CDR3 is 14 amino acids. Germline-derived CDR1 and CDR2 are MDHEN and SYDVKM. V was clipped by 2 bases and J by 3 bases, with 10 bases between them.

This CDR3 is CASSNPNQPQHF. In DNA form, the CDR3 reads TGTGCCAGCAGTAATCCGAATCAGCCCCAGCATTTT. V is TRBV28 and J is TRBJ1-5; D is undetermined. This CDR3 has 12 residues. Per the germline V gene, CDR1 is MDHEN and CDR2 is SYDVKM. Trimming removed 5 bases from V and 4 bases from J, with 6 bases in between.